The sample holds a few counts of the clone carrying this T cell receptor beta chain. Its antigen is not known. Per the germline V gene, CDR1 is MNHEY and CDR2 is SVGAGI. The ends were cut back, 4 bases at V and 2 bases at J, with 7 bases in the middle. The CDR3 runs 13 residues. A linear amplification protocol produced the TCR libraries from 500 ng of total RNA. TCRdb re-derived calls from the reads in MiXCR, one entry per CDR3 protein. Of approximately 180,000 distinct CDR3 sequences detected, about 70% appear once; the ten largest clones hold roughly 2.3%. The sample belongs to a study of healthy donors' naive CD4 and CD8 T cells. For the study at large: Donors came from three age groups: 20-25, 40-50 and 60-70 years. General study results and limits: Most V and J genes were reportedly biased between naive CD4+ and CD8+ cells. Negatively charged CDR3s marked CD8+ lineage; positively charged CDR3s marked CD4+ lineage. Bias from naive T cell homeostatic proliferation was not addressed.

The material sequenced was naive CD4+ and CD8+ T cells sorted from blood, pooled from several donors. This clonotype originated in a pool of human donors in good health; the sample pools cells from several healthy donors. J is TRBJ2-3 and V is TRBV6-5; the D is unclear. The CDR3 spells CASSFLSTDTQYF. CDR3 in DNA: TGTGCCAGCAGTTTCCTTTCCACAGATACGCAGTATTTT.